A few counts support the clone carrying this T cell receptor (beta chain). No antigen is known for it. The sample belongs to a study of blood T cells in healthy people across ages. Study-wide results and limits: Those diversity estimates obtained from one million T cells were thought to be underestimates. The unsorted PBMCs prevented any conclusive comparison of naive versus antigen-experienced cells.

CDR3 size: 14 residues. From germline, CDR1 is SGDLS and CDR2 YYNGEE. V dropped 1 base and J dropped 7; count of bases not matched to a gene: 4. PCR was performed a second time for about 7 to 11 cycles using a sample-barcoded 5' primer and a J-beta primer mix. Via MiXCR, TCRdb re-called the 5' RACE reads, giving one row per CDR3 protein. This sample has approximately 940,000 distinct CDR3 sequences; roughly 52% occur once, and the top ten carry 10% to 15%. Sequenced material: blood. The sequence came from a man in his thirties or forties in good health. The chain has TRBV9 and TRBJ2-1, with 8 bases fitting TRBD2. The CDR3 nucleotides read TGTGCCAGCAGCGTAACGGGGGGGAGTAATGAGCAGTTCTTC. Its protein product is CASSVTGGSNEQFF. Full variable domain (rest looked up from reference TRBV9 and TRBJ2-1): DSGVTQTPKHLITATGQRVTLRCSPRSGDLSVYWYQQSLDQGLQFLIQYYNGEERAKGNILERFSAQQFPDLHSELNLSSLELGDSALYFCASSVTGGSNEQFFGPGTRLTVL.